The T cell receptor beta chain under discussion was sequenced for a study of T cell responses to AZD1222 COVID-19 vaccine (dated by TCRdb to 2020 to 2022). At the level of the whole study: Because spike-specific TCR depth and breadth did not differ between the two schedules, AZD1222 recipients who got a second dose at roughly 4 weeks were pooled with those who got a second dose at roughly 12 weeks. TCR sequencing was performed for over 230 trial participants, of whom about 200 were given two doses of AZD1222 and approximately 25 were given two doses of MenACWY control vaccine. Trial participants were enrolled by age into 18-55, 56-69 and 70-plus year subgroups, with around 150, 28 and 57 TCR-sequenced participants respectively.

The CDR3 regions of human TCRbeta chains were analyzed by immunosequencing. In the source study's methods: Repertoire TCRs were checked for matches against a reference library of SARS-CoV-2-specific TCRs that had been generated using the MIRA antigen-specificity platform. Breadth meant the fraction of unique TCRs that were SARS-CoV-2-associated, whereas depth meant the fraction of total T cells that were SARS-CoV-2-associated. Using the MIRA data, every spike-specific TCR was mapped to the spike region that the TCR reacted to and assigned to either a CD4 or a CD8 class. Log10-transformed breadth and depth values were compared by one-way ANOVA with Sidak's multiple comparisons tests. TCRdb re-hosts the immuneACCESS table, in-frame sequences only. Its copies lack some clones; in the studies checked, an unresolved V gene accounts for under half of them, and the cause for the rest is not known. V and J calls and clone size come straight from that table; D and trimming were deduced from the DNA. In this sample the table shows around 100,000 clones, 84% of which occur a single time. The ten most abundant clones make up 15% to 20% of the sample.

From the cysteine up to the phenylalanine, the CDR3 has a length of 14 residues. The sequence is cut down to CDR3 DNA, 42 bases in frame from base 1. Trimmed from V: 4 bases; trimmed from J: 0 bases; junction bases lacking a gene match: 2. CDR1 and CDR2, looked up from the germline V gene, are MNHEY and SVGAGI. Results the study describes overall, beyond this receptor: The whole spike protein was spanned by vaccine-associated CD4 TCRs, and dominant responses were seen in regions 160-218 and 743-854. Conclusions about previously exposed vaccinees are limited, since just six or seven AZD1222 recipients were seropositive for SARS-CoV-2 at baseline. Most participants were white British and females outnumbered males, and the authors suggested that clonal diversity may have been underestimated. In the small 56-69-year group, the increase in depth fell short of significance, most likely because of low power. Spike-specific TCR breadth and depth rose significantly after two AZD1222 doses compared with day 0 and with MenACWY recipients. Because no samples from the day 14 peak response were available, repertoires could be characterized only after the peak T cell response. Reportedly, close to half of the unique spike-specific TCRs recognized epitopes lying outside the regions that are mutated in the B.1.351 and B.1.1.7 variants.

This specimen's time point label, interpreted: baseline before first vaccination. The vaccinee samples were drawn from two UK trials, COV001 and COV002, one of which was a single-blind randomized controlled phase 2/3 trial testing AZD1222 (ChAdOx1 nCoV-19) in healthy adults. For TCRbeta chain sequencing, PBMC samples from trial participants were taken at day 0 and at day 28 after the second dose. With regard to this clone: The clone's antigen remains unknown. No base quality information exists; no much larger clone differs at one position. This sample includes further DNA sequences coding for the same CDR3.

The specimen comprised peripheral blood, sampled on day 0 of AZD1222 vaccination. The chain joins TRBV6-5 to TRBJ1-1, and TRBD1 matches 7 of the central bases. This sequence originates from an adult in good health. The DNA is as follows: TGTGCCAGCAGTTCCAGGGGGTTGAACACTGAAGCTTTCTTT. Its translation is CASSSRGLNTEAFF.